This T cell receptor (beta chain) was recorded in a study of CD8+CD57+ T cells in acquired aplastic anemia. Overall study: DNA per sorted CD4+ or CD8+ sample ranged about 0.2 to 30 ug, averaging approximately 3.3 ug.

Study outcomes and limitations: Sharing between patients and controls was observed for roughly 30 CD8+ CDR3 sequences. Controls and patients did not differ significantly in CD8+ Simpson's diversity.

CDR1 and CDR2 from the germline V gene are WSHSY and SAAADI. The CDR3 loop spans 16 amino acids. Trimming took 5 bases from V and 10 from J; bases not matched to a gene: 13. About this clonotype: Its antigen is still unknown.

The use of genomic DNA as template underpinned the TCR beta VDJ and CDR3 profiling. In TCRdb, the reads were re-called with MiXCR into one record per CDR3 protein. The sample has 300,000 or so distinct CDR3 sequences, approximately 55% seen once. This receptor was obtained from a human donor with severe aplastic anemia or a healthy control (not recorded which). The chain is built from TRBV10-2 and TRBJ2-1, with 11 bases that match TRBD2. The material sequenced was sorted CD4+, CD8+, or CD8+CD57+ T cells (not recorded which) from PBMCs. The CDR3 DNA sequence: TGCGCCAGCAGTACTAGCGGGGGCCCCTCTTCCTACGAGCAGTTCTTC. Encoded protein: CASSTSGGPSSYEQFF.